Each of the 18 T cell receptor beta chains below was sequenced from the same sample in a study of metastatic and nonmetastatic thyroid tumors. All patients were treatment-naive before thyroid surgery. TCRdb re-analyzed the PCR reads through MiXCR. The sample yields 25,000 or so clones, under 30% seen once. The sample comprised blood. The receptors come from a female donor with papillary thyroid cancer or a benign thyroid nodule (not recorded which). Some clones in this sample may be carry-over from other donors' samples.

This sequence joins TRBV20-1 and TRBJ2-3; the D gene could be TRBD1 or TRBD2 (5 bases each). There are 14 residues in the CDR3. Trimming cost V 2 bases and J 7 bases, with 16 bases left between them. Germline CDR1 and CDR2: DFQATT and SNEGSKA (reference sequence). CDR3 in amino acids: CSARYGGARYTQYF. DNA for the CDR3: TGCAGTGCTAGATATGGGGGTGCTCGGTATACGCAGTATTTT.

This chain joins TRBV5-1 and TRBJ2-7, with TRBD1 matching over 11 bases. CDR1 and CDR2 (germline): SGHRS, YFSETQ. V dropped 0 bases and J dropped 4; count of bases not matched to a gene: 6. The length of the CDR3 is 16 residues. The CDR3 DNA reads as TGCGCCAGCAGCTTGGGTGGACAGGGGGCTGGTTACGAGCAGTACTTC. It codes for CASSLGGQGAGYEQYF.

V usage is TRBV18 and J usage is TRBJ2-7; possible D gene TRBD1, 6 bases. Looked up from germline, CDR1 is KGHSH and CDR2 is LQKENI. V lost 4 bases, J lost 6 bases, and 16 bases lay in between. This CDR3 comprises 14 residues. DNA of the CDR3: TGTGCCAGCTCACTTAGACAGGACCCGCCCGAGCAGTACTTC. This encodes CASSLRQDPPEQYF.

This clone has at least ten counts. This rearrangement joins TRBV18 to TRBJ1-1; no firm D call. CDR3 length: 13 residues. V was trimmed by 3 bases and J by 1 base, leaving 6 bases between them. Germline V gene sequence: CDR1 KGHSH, CDR2 LQKENI. The chain's CDR3 is CASSPSGNTEAFF. The CDR3 DNA reads as TGTGCCAGCTCACCCTCCGGGAACACTGAAGCTTTCTTT.

This clone has a count of ten or more. The chain has TRBV20-1 and TRBJ2-1, with 10 positions matching TRBD2. The V and J ends lost 3 bases and 7 bases, in that order; junction bases with no gene match: 6. CDR3 length: 14 residues. Germline V gene sequence: CDR1 DFQATT, CDR2 SNEGSKA (reference sequence). The CDR3 DNA reads TGCAGTGCTAGCCCTAGCGGGAGTAGGAATGAGCAGTTCTTC. This translates into CSASPSGSRNEQFF.

A few counts support this clone. This chain links TRBV12-3 or TRBV12-4 with TRBJ1-2, with D uncertain. V lost 5 bases and J 4 bases, leaving 8 bases between the germline ends. The CDR3 is 12 amino acids. CDR3 sequence: CASSMVLYGYTF. The CDR3 region has the DNA TGTGCCAGCAGTATGGTCCTCTATGGCTACACCTTC.

A word on this clone: The junction and the germline gene differ at one end; a read error may be behind it. CDR3 DNA sequence: TGTGTCAGCAACACTCCGGTACAGGAAGGCTACACCTTC. Amino acid sequence: CVSNTPVQEGYTF. The rearrangement joins TRBV6-1 to TRBJ1-2, with D maybe TRBD1 (5 bases). The CDR3 totals 13 residues. From germline, CDR1 is MNHNS and CDR2 SASEGT.

This clone was detected many times. The chain is built from TRBV7-8 and TRBJ1-1; a weak D match, TRBD1 (5 bases). With 5 bases removed from V and 4 bases from J, the gap between germline ends came to 14 bases. Germline values: CDR1 SGHVS, CDR2 FQNEAQ. The CDR3 is made up of 14 amino acids. In DNA, the CDR3 is TGTGCCAGCAGCATGACAGAGGGGATCACTGAAGCTTTCTTT. It is translated as CASSMTEGITEAFF. Full variable domain (remainder filled in from reference TRBV7-8 and TRBJ1-1): GAGVSQSPRYKVAKRGQDVALRCDPISGHVSLFWYQQALGQGPEFLTYFQNEAQLDKSGLPSDRFFAERPEGSVSTLKIQRTQQEDSAVYLCASSMTEGITEAFFGQGTRLTVV.

Details on this clone: A read error may account for a junction end that differs from germline. The CDR3 spells CAASSSKKGASGYTF. DNA of the CDR3: TGTGCCGCCAGCTCAAGCAAGAAGGGGGCTAGTGGCTACACCTTC. The chain is built from TRBV15 and TRBJ1-2, with TRBD1 matching over 7 bases. This CDR3 is built from 15 residues. Per germline, CDR1 LNHNV and CDR2 YYDKDF (reference sequence).

This clone was counted ten times or more. V usage is TRBV28 and J usage is TRBJ2-3; the D is unclear. Trimming took off 9 bases at V and 4 bases at J, with 11 bases between the two ends. Germline loops: CDR1 MDHEN, CDR2 SYDVKM. The length of the CDR3 is 12 residues. The CDR3 spells CASWLRADTQYF. The CDR3 DNA reads TGTGCCAGTTGGTTAAGGGCAGATACGCAGTATTTT.

This clone was picked up many times. The junction differs from germline at one of its ends, possibly a read error. The same CDR3 can be traced to other DNA sequences in this sample. This chain connects TRBV9 to TRBJ1-2; D remains unclear. The CDR3 spans 14 residues. Looked up from germline, CDR1 is SGDLS and CDR2 is YYNGEE. CDR3 sequence (DNA): TGTGCCAGCAGCGTAGATGGGGAGGCAGGTGGCTATACCTTC. It specifies CASSVDGEAGGYTF.

This clone is judged medium-sized. This rearrangement joins TRBV11-2 to TRBJ2-1; 8 nucleotides align to TRBD2. V was pared by 5 bases and J by 7 bases, with 4 bases of the junction left unmatched. Per the germline V gene, CDR1 is SGHAT and CDR2 is FQNNGV. The CDR3 spans 13 residues. This CDR3 is CASSPGTSNEQFF. DNA of the CDR3: TGTGCCAGCAGCCCGGGGACTAGTAATGAGCAGTTCTTC.

With regard to this clone: A junction boundary mismatches the germline segment, possibly from a read error. The genes are TRBV6-2 or TRBV6-3 and TRBJ2-5, with a possible D match to TRBD1 (5 bases). Germline CDR1 and CDR2: MNHEY and SVGEGT. CDR3 length equals 13 residues. CDR3 coding DNA: TGTGCCAGCACGAGGACACGCCAAGAGACCCAGTATTTC. Encoded protein: CASTRTRQETQYF.

This chain uses TRBV27 with TRBJ1-1; D remains unclear. Germline assignment: CDR1 MNHEY and CDR2 SMNVEV (reference sequence). Deletions cut 6 bases from V and 1 base from J, with 6 bases between. The CDR3 contains 12 residues. The CDR3 region is CASRTANTEAFF. The CDR3 region has the DNA TGTGCCAGCAGAACAGCGAACACTGAAGCTTTCTTT.

This clone was seen repeatedly, ten times or more. This chain joins TRBV9 and TRBJ1-6, with D unresolved. The V gene's germline CDR1 is SGDLS and CDR2 YYNGEE. This CDR3 region has 13 residues. The V end was cut by 1 base, the J end by 7 bases, with 6 bases between. CDR3 coding DNA: TGTGCCAGCAGCGTAATGGGGAATTCACCCCTCCACTTT. It yields the protein CASSVMGNSPLHF.

V is TRBV14 and J is TRBJ1-3; D gene unclear. CDR1 and CDR2 from the germline V gene are SGHDN and FVKESK. Trimming removed 1 base at V and 0 bases at J, with 10 bases between. The CDR3 sequence is 16 residues long. CDR3 sequence (DNA): TGTGCCAGCAGCCAAGCAGGTACCCACTCTGGAAACACCATATATTTT. This codes for CASSQAGTHSGNTIYF.

The chain joins TRBV9 to TRBJ2-7; 10 bases are a match to TRBD2. V dropped 0 bases and J dropped 3; count of bases not matched to a gene: 15. The CDR3 is 19 amino acids. Germline values: CDR1 SGDLS, CDR2 YYNGEE. The DNA for the CDR3 is TGTGCCAGCAGCGTAGGGCCCGCCGGTCTAGCGGGAGATAACTACGAGCAGTACTTC. It encodes CASSVGPAGLAGDNYEQYF.

This rearrangement joins TRBV20-1 to TRBJ2-1; TRBD2 agrees at 9 bases. V shed 4 bases and J 5 bases; nucleotides not matched to a gene: 6. This CDR3 comprises 14 residues. The germline V gene has CDR1 DFQATT and CDR2 SNEGSKA (reference sequence). CDR3 DNA: TGCAGTGCTATGACCGGGACTAGCAACAATGAGCAGTTCTTC. It translates to CSAMTGTSNNEQFF.